Below are 17 T cell receptor beta chains sequenced from a single sample in a study of blood T cell repertoires in COVID-19 (dated by TCRdb to between 2020 and 2021). The receptor library was made with the immunoSEQ multiplex PCR assay. Imported from immuneACCESS, the table was reduced by TCRdb to in-frame sequences with V and J called. These copies leave out some clones; in studies compared against another copy, an unresolved V gene accounts for under half, and the cause of the remainder is not known. This sample is represented by about 130,000 clones; 65% to 85% of them were singletons. The ten biggest clones cover approximately 1.8% of the sample. The sequenced sample was peripheral blood. These receptors were collected from a man in his 70s with acute or convalescent COVID-19.

V gene TRBV27 combines with J gene TRBJ1-4; TRBD1 agrees at 7 bases. This CDR3 has 19 amino acids. CDR1 and CDR2 (germline): MNHEY, SMNVEV (reference sequence). The V and J ends lost 5 bases and 1 base, in that order; junction bases with no gene match: 16. The CDR3 reads CASSPAHRDRQLTNEKLFF. The CDR3 DNA follows: TGTGCCAGCAGTCCCGCTCACCGGGACAGACAACTAACTAATGAAAAACTGTTTTTT. The complete variable domain, with remaining parts taken from reference TRBV27 and TRBJ1-4, reads EAQVTQNPRYLITVTGKKLTVTCSQNMNHEYMSWYRQDPGLGLRQIYYSMNVEVTDKGDVPEGYKVSRKEKRNFPLILESPSPNQTSLYFCASSPAHRDRQLTNEKLFFGSGTQLSVL.

The table lists this clone with a few counts. The V gene is TRBV2, the J gene TRBJ2-2; TRBD1 agrees at 7 bases. Germline V CDR1 and CDR2: SNHLY, FYNNEI. The junction had 8 bases not matched to a gene; V was cut back by 6 bases and J by 1 base. The CDR3 is 16 residues long. The CDR3 nucleotides are TGTGCCAGCAGCCGGCAGGGGGTCAAGAACACCGGGGAGCTGTTTTTT. Its protein is CASSRQGVKNTGELFF.

The chain combines TRBV11-2 with TRBJ2-3; 9 bases are shared with TRBD2. With V trimmed by 6 bases and J by 1 base, 2 bases remained unmatched. The length of the CDR3 is 14 residues. Per the germline V gene, CDR1 is SGHAT and CDR2 is FQNNGV. In DNA form, the CDR3 reads TGTGCCAGCAGGGCTAGCGGGGGCACAGATACGCAGTATTTT. It codes for CASRASGGTDTQYF.

The chain couples TRBV9 to TRBJ2-7; 9 nucleotides match TRBD2. The CDR3 sequence is 17 residues long. V lost 0 bases, J lost 2 bases, and 9 bases stayed unmatched. From germline, CDR1 is SGDLS and CDR2 YYNGEE. The DNA of the CDR3 is TGTGCCAGCAGCGTAGCCCCGGGGAGCGGGGGGCCCTACGAGCAGTACTTC. Protein product: CASSVAPGSGGPYEQYF.

The chain has TRBV2 and TRBJ1-3; D gene unclear. Looked up from germline, CDR1 is SNHLY and CDR2 is FYNNEI. V was shortened by 3 bases and J by 4 bases, with 7 bases between the two germline ends. The CDR3 runs 13 residues. CDR3 region: CASSESFGNTIYF. CDR3 sequence (DNA): TGTGCCAGCAGTGAGTCCTTCGGAAACACCATATATTTT.

The V and J genes are TRBV3-1 (or the pseudogene TRBV3-2) and TRBJ1-1, with unresolved D. V was cut by 1 base and J by 8 bases, with 8 bases left in between. The CDR3 totals 12 residues. From germline, CDR1 is LGHDT and CDR2 YNNKEL (reference sequence). The CDR3 loop is CASSQGSKEAFF. CDR3 bases: TGTGCCAGCAGCCAAGGGTCTAAAGAAGCTTTCTTT.

The chain recombines TRBV18 with TRBJ2-7; D not certain. In germline, CDR1 is KGHSH, CDR2 LQKENI. Deletions cut 0 bases from V and 0 bases from J, with 6 bases between. This CDR3 spans 14 amino acids. The DNA of the CDR3 is TGTGCCAGCTCACCACCCCTCCTCTCCTACGAGCAGTACTTC. Translating gives CASSPPLLSYEQYF.

The genes are TRBV5-4 and TRBJ2-7; TRBD2 is a possible D gene (5 bases). V lost 1 base to trimming and J lost 3 bases, with 8 bases between them. Germline-derived CDR1 and CDR2 are SGHNT and YYREEE (reference sequence). CDR3 length: 13 amino acids. DNA of the CDR3: TGTGCCAGCAGCTTGCGCGGACTCTACGAGCAGTACTTC. As protein: CASSLRGLYEQYF.

The V and J genes are TRBV30 and TRBJ1-1; D not certain. V lost 5 bases, J lost 9 bases, and 13 bases lay in between. The CDR3 loop spans 11 amino acids. Germline lookup yields CDR1 GTSNPN and CDR2 SVGIG (reference sequence). The DNA for the CDR3 is TGTGCCTGGGGGAGGCGAGGGCAAGCTTTCTTT. Amino acid sequence: CAWGRRGQAFF.

The chain links TRBV27 to TRBJ2-5; 7 bases match TRBD1. The germline gives CDR1 MNHEY, CDR2 SMNVEV (reference sequence). V lost 6 bases, J lost 5 bases, and 6 bases stayed unmatched. This CDR3 has 13 amino acids. For the CDR3, the DNA is TGTGCCAGCAGGCCTACAGGGGCGGAGACCCAGTACTTC. The encoded protein is CASRPTGAETQYF.

The chain is built from TRBV4-2 and TRBJ2-7; 11 bases align to TRBD1. The junction had 4 bases not matched to a gene; V was cut back by 1 base and J by 5 bases. In germline, CDR1 is LGHNA, CDR2 YNFKEQ. There are 15 residues in the CDR3. The CDR3, as DNA: TGTGCCAGCAGCCAAGTGGGACAGGGGGACCACGAGCAGTACTTC. As protein: CASSQVGQGDHEQYF.

The chain has TRBV29-1 and TRBJ1-6, with no clear D. Germline V lookup: CDR1 SQVTM, CDR2 ANQGSEA. The CDR3 sequence is 13 residues long. V dropped 6 bases and J dropped 7 bases, with 13 bases sitting between them. The CDR3 coding sequence is TGCAGCGTAAGGGAGGCGAAGAATTCACCCCTCCACTTT. Protein: CSVREAKNSPLHF.

The rearrangement links TRBV30 to TRBJ2-7; a possible D gene is TRBD1 (6 bases). Germline loops: CDR1 GTSNPN, CDR2 SVGIG (reference sequence). CDR3 length: 12 amino acids. V was clipped by 5 bases and J by 2 bases, with 10 bases between them. Written as DNA, the CDR3 is TGTGCCTGGGCGGACAGTACCTACGAGCAGTACTTC. This sequence encodes CAWADSTYEQYF.

The J gene is TRBJ2-7, the V gene TRBV2; D is perhaps TRBD1 (6 bases). The V and J ends lost 7 bases and 4 bases respectively, with 11 bases between them. There are 12 residues in the CDR3. Germline assignment: CDR1 SNHLY and CDR2 FYNNEI. The CDR3 here is CASKQGQYEQYF. CDR3 nucleotides: TGTGCCAGCAAACAGGGACAATACGAGCAGTACTTC. Full variable domain (rest looked up from reference TRBV2 and TRBJ2-7): EPEVTQTPSHQVTQMGQEVILRCVPISNHLYFYWYRQILGQKVEFLVSFYNNEISEKSEIFDDQFSVERPDGSNFTLKIRSTKLEDSAMYFCASKQGQYEQYFGPGTRLTVT.

The rearrangement links TRBV13 to TRBJ2-7; the D is unclear. CDR1 is PRHDT, CDR2 FYEKMQ, per germline (reference sequence). The V gene lost 0 bases and the J gene lost 2 bases, with 5 bases spanning the gap. CDR3 size: 13 residues. CDR3 bases: TGTGCCAGCAGCTTAGGCCTCCCCTACGAGCAGTACTTC. Translation gives CASSLGLPYEQYF.

CDR3: CASSEGLRGQYF. The CDR3 DNA sequence: TGTGCCAGCAGTGAAGGGCTCAGGGGGCAGTATTTT. V and J are TRBV6-1 and TRBJ2-3; a weak D match, TRBD1 (6 bases). The CDR3 is 12 residues long. Germline values: CDR1 MNHNS, CDR2 SASEGT. With 1 base removed from V and 11 bases from J, the gap between germline ends came to 10 bases.

The sample holds one count of this clone. This sequence joins TRBV4-1 and TRBJ2-2; TRBD2 agrees at 12 bases. Germline-derived CDR1 and CDR2 are MGHRA and YSYEKL. J gave up 4 bases and V 6 bases, and 9 bases lay outside the gene matches. The CDR3 is 17 amino acids. DNA of the CDR3: TGCGCCAGCAGATCCAACCCTAGCGGGGGGGCCACCGGGGAGCTGTTTTTT. Its protein product is CASRSNPSGGATGELFF.